This TCR beta chain came from a study of CD8 T cells in ankylosing spondylitis. Study conclusions and caveats: A TCR beta motif of under ten highly homologous variants seemed to mark ankylosing spondylitis blood.

Preparation of TCR beta libraries was done by quantitative 5'-RACE with molecular barcodes. TCRdb re-derived calls from the 5' RACE reads in MiXCR, one entry per CDR3 protein. The table includes around 280,000 distinct CDR3 sequences, 15% to 20% detected once. V lost 0 bases to trimming and J lost 0 bases, with 18 bases between them. Germline V gene data show CDR1 as SGHVS and CDR2 as FNYEAQ. CDR3 length equals 19 residues. This clonotype occurred many times. The antigen is undetermined. The origin of this receptor is a male donor with ankylosing spondylitis or in good health (not recorded which). The J gene is TRBJ1-3, the V gene TRBV7-6; no definite D call. The sequencing sample was made of blood, either unsorted or a sorted T cell fraction (not recorded which). The CDR3 is CASSLAFTGWMGSGNTIYF. The CDR3 DNA is TGTGCCAGCAGCTTAGCGTTCACCGGATGGATGGGCTCTGGAAACACCATATATTTT.